Below, 9 T cell receptor beta chains from the same sample are listed, as sequenced in a study of blood T cell repertoires in COVID-19. Repertoires were generated with immunoSEQ multiplex PCR, while TCRdb's copy carries only in-frame clones and drops some. In the table there are approximately 25,000 clones, more than 75% of which are singletons. Sample: peripheral blood. These receptors were collected from a human donor in a cohort sampled during active COVID-19.

The rearrangement links TRBV11-2 to TRBJ2-1; perhaps TRBD2 as D (5 bases). This CDR3 is 15 amino acids long. The V gene's germline CDR1 is SGHAT and CDR2 FQNNGV. Trimming removed 4 bases from V and 0 bases from J, with 10 bases in between. The CDR3: CASSSEATSYNEQFF. CDR3 nucleotide sequence: TGTGCCAGCAGCTCGGAGGCCACCTCCTACAATGAGCAGTTCTTC.

In nucleotides, the CDR3 is TGTGCCATCAGTGTCGACAGGGGCCGGGGTGAGCAGTTCTTC. As protein: CAISVDRGRGEQFF. J is TRBJ2-1 and V is TRBV10-3; TRBD1 matches at 8 bases. This CDR3 spans 14 amino acids. V shed 4 bases, J shed 9 bases, and the junction held 8 bases outside the gene matches. Germline loops: CDR1 ENHRY, CDR2 SYGVKD.

V usage is TRBV28 and J usage is TRBJ2-3; 14 bases align to TRBD2. Germline loops: CDR1 MDHEN, CDR2 SYDVKM. V trimming: 1 base; J trimming: 6 bases; junction bases outside the gene matches: 24. There are 23 residues in the CDR3. The CDR3 coding sequence is TGTGCCAGCAGTTTATTGGGACTAGCGGGAGCAGAGCCTGGGGGTTCGGAATGGGATACGCAGTATTTT. Its protein product is CASSLLGLAGAEPGGSEWDTQYF.

For the CDR3, the DNA is TGTGCCAGCAGCCAAGAGGGCAGGCGAATTACAGATACGCAGTATTTT. This codes for CASSQEGRRITDTQYF. The chain links TRBV4-2 to TRBJ2-3; D uncertain. The germline V gene has CDR1 LGHNA and CDR2 YNFKEQ. The CDR3 has 16 amino acids. Trimming removed 0 bases from V and 3 bases from J, with 13 bases in between.

This clone has only one observation. V and J are TRBV29-1 and TRBJ2-1; 7 bases fit TRBD1. The CDR3 is 14 amino acids. The V and J ends lost 6 bases and 8 bases, in that order; junction bases with no gene match: 13. Germline V gene sequence: CDR1 SQVTM, CDR2 ANQGSEA. CDR3 DNA: TGCAGCGTCAGACCGGGACAGCCAGGCGATGAGCAGTTCTTC. Residues: CSVRPGQPGDEQFF.

The J gene is TRBJ2-5, the V gene TRBV7-3; TRBD2 matches 15 bases. Germline V gene data show CDR1 as SGHTA and CDR2 as FQGTGA. CDR3 size: 16 residues. Trimming cost V 5 bases and J 6 bases; bases outside gene matches: 7. CDR3 sequence reads: CASSPGLAGGPQTQYF. In nucleotides, the CDR3 is TGTGCCAGCAGCCCTGGACTAGCGGGAGGGCCGCAGACCCAGTACTTC. The full variable domain, rest sourced from reference TRBV7-3 and TRBJ2-5, is GAGVSQTPSNKVTEKGKYVELRCDPISGHTALYWYRQSLGQGPEFLIYFQGTGAADDSGLPNDRFFAVRPEGSVSTLKIQRTERGDSAVYLCASSPGLAGGPQTQYFGPGTRLLVL.

The chain employs TRBV11-2 and TRBJ1-2; TRBD1 matches at 8 bases. CDR3 size: 13 residues. V shed 5 bases, J shed 4 bases, and the junction held 3 bases outside the gene matches. CDR1 and CDR2 from the germline V gene are SGHAT and FQNNGV. The CDR3 region is CASSPGQGYGYTF. In DNA, the CDR3 is TGTGCCAGCAGCCCCGGACAGGGCTATGGCTACACCTTC.

This clone occurred a few times. The chain links TRBV7-2 to TRBJ1-3, with TRBD1 as a possible D gene (6 bases). The germline CDR1 and CDR2 sequences are SGHTA and FQGNSA. Trimming cost V 1 base and J 2 bases, with 12 bases left between them. This CDR3 region has 16 residues. The CDR3 sequence: CASSLERGATGNTIYF. CDR3 nucleotides: TGTGCCAGCAGCTTAGAGCGGGGGGCGACTGGAAACACCATATATTTT. Drawing the rest from reference TRBV7-2 and TRBJ1-3, the complete variable domain is GAGVSQSPSNKVTEKGKDVELRCDPISGHTALYWYRQSLGQGLEFLIYFQGNSAPDKSGLPSDRFSAERTGGSVSTLTIQRTQQEDSAVYLCASSLERGATGNTIYFGEGSWLTVV.

This chain uses TRBV4-3 with TRBJ2-3, with D perhaps TRBD2 (6 bases). From germline, CDR1 is LGHNA and CDR2 YSLEER. The ends were cut back, 0 bases at V and 6 bases at J, with 16 bases in the middle. The CDR3 has 16 residues. CDR3 amino acids: CASSQDRARAGDTQYF. The CDR3 DNA reads TGCGCCAGCAGCCAAGATCGGGCCAGGGCGGGGGATACGCAGTATTTT.